This T cell receptor beta chain originates from a study of blood T cell repertoires in COVID-19. Study context: Both acute and convalescent COVID-19 samples were obtained from the United States, Italy and Spain.

As handled by the study authors: Reference gene primer amplification gave nucleated cell count estimates. Clones were sequenced by immunoSEQ multiplex PCR, and TCRdb holds only the in-frame ones, with some missing. V and J calls plus clone size are reproduced from that table; the DNA served to infer D and trimming. In the table there are more than 75,000 clones, about 85% of which are singletons. V was trimmed by 2 bases and J by 2 bases, leaving 12 bases between them. CDR1 is SEHNR, CDR2 FQNEAQ, per germline (reference sequence). The CDR3 totals 15 residues. The V and J genes are TRBV7-9 and TRBJ2-5; D gene unclear. The sample taken for sequencing was peripheral blood. The receptor's source is a woman aged 70 to 79 with acute or convalescent COVID-19. Written as DNA, the CDR3 is TGTGCCAGCAGCTTAATCACAGTTTATCAAGAGACCCAGTACTTC. This sequence encodes CASSLITVYQETQYF.